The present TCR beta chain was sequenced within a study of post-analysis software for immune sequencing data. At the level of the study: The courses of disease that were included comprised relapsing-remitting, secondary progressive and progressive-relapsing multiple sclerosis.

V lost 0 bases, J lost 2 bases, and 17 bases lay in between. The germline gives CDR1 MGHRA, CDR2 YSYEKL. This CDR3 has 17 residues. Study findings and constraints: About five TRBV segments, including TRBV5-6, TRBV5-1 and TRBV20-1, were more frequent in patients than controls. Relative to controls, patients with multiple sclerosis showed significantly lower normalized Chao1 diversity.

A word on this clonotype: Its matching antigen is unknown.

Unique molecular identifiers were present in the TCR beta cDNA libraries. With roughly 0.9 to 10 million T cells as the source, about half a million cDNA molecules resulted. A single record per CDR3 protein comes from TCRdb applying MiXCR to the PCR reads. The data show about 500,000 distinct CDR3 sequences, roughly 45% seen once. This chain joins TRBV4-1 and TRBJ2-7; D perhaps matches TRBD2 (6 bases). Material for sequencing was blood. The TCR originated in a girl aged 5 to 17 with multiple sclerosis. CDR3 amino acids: CASSQDRNSGATYEQYF. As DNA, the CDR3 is TGCGCCAGCAGCCAAGATCGTAATAGCGGTGCAACCTACGAGCAGTACTTC.